This T cell receptor (beta chain) was found in a study of cytomegalovirus exposure and HLA in healthy donors. The V gene's germline CDR1 is MDHEN and CDR2 SYDVKM. Germline trimming cut 4 bases from V and 3 bases from J; bases unmatched to any gene: 8. The CDR3 consists of 15 residues. A multiplex PCR was run with 60 Vbeta primers and 13 Jbeta primers. How the authors handled the data: Counted up in a later analysis, unique TCR beta chains came to about 80 million, with around 10 million shared. The method was immunoSEQ multiplex PCR; TCRdb's version includes in-frame clones alone and lacks a portion of them. V and J calls and clone size are those listed in that table; D and trimming were worked out from the DNA. This table holds approximately 170,000 clones, around 81% found once. On this clone itself: Its antigen is as yet unknown.

Whole-study findings and limits: There was a cluster of highly shared sequence variants that was likely a sequencing artifact. Available immune exposure information was restricted to CMV serostatus only.

This TCR was sampled from a man aged 35 to 55 in good health and CMV-seronegative. The specimen sequenced was PBMCs. The chain uses TRBV28 and TRBJ2-7; 8 nucleotides agree with TRBD1. The CDR3 region has the DNA TGTGCCAGCAGTTCCCCGGGACAGGTGCACTACGAGCAGTACTTC. It specifies CASSSPGQVHYEQYF.